A single sample gave rise to the 8 T cell receptor beta chains below, sequenced in a study of blood T cell repertoires in COVID-19. Profiled with immunoSEQ multiplex PCR; TCRdb holds only in-frame clones, not every one. The repertoire has fewer than 200,000 clones, 76% of them found once; the top ten carry roughly 8.7%. Sequences were obtained from peripheral blood. The receptors derive from a woman aged 50 to 60 with active or convalescent COVID-19.

V usage is TRBV11-3 and J usage is TRBJ2-1; D is ambiguous. The germline gives CDR1 SGHNT, CDR2 YENEEA. V was trimmed by 5 bases and J by 8 bases, leaving 13 bases between them. The CDR3 is 13 amino acids. For the CDR3, the DNA is TGTGCCAGCAGCCTGGCTAGATTCTATGAGCAGTTCTTC. As protein: CASSLARFYEQFF.

The chain combines TRBV28 with TRBJ2-7; D perhaps matches TRBD2 (5 bases). This CDR3 region has 14 residues. The V gene lost 2 bases and the J gene lost 2 bases, with 10 bases spanning the gap. The V gene's germline CDR1 is MDHEN and CDR2 SYDVKM. The CDR3 region has the DNA TGTGCCAGCAGTTTAGTAGGGAGCGCCTACGAGCAGTACTTC. Translated, it gives CASSLVGSAYEQYF.

This clone was detected only once. The V gene is TRBV7-2, the J gene TRBJ2-5; the match to TRBD2 covers 7 bases. CDR3 length equals 15 residues. The trim removed 4 bases at V and 1 base at J, leaving 6 bases unmatched. Per the germline V gene, CDR1 is SGHTA and CDR2 is FQGNSA. For the CDR3, the DNA is TGTGCCAGCAGCTACGGGGGAGGGGCCCAAGAGACCCAGTACTTC. This codes for CASSYGGGAQETQYF.

This clone occurred once. This rearrangement joins TRBV6-5 to TRBJ1-5, with D maybe TRBD1 (5 bases). V gave up 0 bases and J gave up 3 bases, with 9 bases separating them. CDR1 is MNHEY and CDR2 is SVGAGI in the germline V gene. The CDR3 totals 15 residues. The CDR3 nucleotides are TGTGCCAGCAGTTACTCGCCAGGGAACAATCAGCCCCAGCATTTT. This encodes CASSYSPGNNQPQHF.

This clone has just a few counts. This chain uses TRBV6-6 with TRBJ2-7, with 7 bases lining up with TRBD1. The CDR3 has 14 amino acids. The V segment lost 2 bases and the J segment 2 bases; nucleotides outside the gene matches: 3. In germline, CDR1 is MNHNY, CDR2 SVGAGI (reference sequence). The CDR3: CASSYQDRAYEQYF. The CDR3 nucleotides are TGTGCCAGCAGTTACCAAGACAGGGCCTACGAGCAGTACTTC.

The V call is TRBV6-5, the J call TRBJ2-5; 10 bases are shared with TRBD2. The J segment lost 5 bases and the V segment lost 7 bases, leaving 7 bases of the junction unmatched. The CDR3 has 14 amino acids. Germline V CDR1 and CDR2: MNHEY, SVGAGI. The CDR3 DNA follows: TGTGCCAGCAAGCCGGGACTAGCGAGGGAGACCCAGTACTTC. This translates into CASKPGLARETQYF.

The chain employs TRBV19 and TRBJ2-2; 7 bases align to TRBD1. With V trimmed by 3 bases and J by 4 bases, 2 bases remained unmatched. The CDR3 loop spans 14 amino acids. Germline CDR1 reads LNHDA; CDR2 reads SQIVND (reference sequence). The DNA for the CDR3 is TGTGCCAGTAGTATGACAGGGATCACCGGGGAGCTGTTTTTT. This gives the protein CASSMTGITGELFF.

The chain combines TRBV25-1 with TRBJ2-3; 10 nucleotides line up with TRBD2. CDR3 length equals 14 residues. The V and J ends lost 6 bases and 3 bases, in that order; junction bases with no gene match: 3. CDR1 and CDR2 from the germline V gene are MGHDK and SYGVNS. The CDR3: CASRPSGGTDTQYF. The CDR3, as DNA: TGTGCCAGCAGACCTAGCGGGGGAACAGATACGCAGTATTTT.